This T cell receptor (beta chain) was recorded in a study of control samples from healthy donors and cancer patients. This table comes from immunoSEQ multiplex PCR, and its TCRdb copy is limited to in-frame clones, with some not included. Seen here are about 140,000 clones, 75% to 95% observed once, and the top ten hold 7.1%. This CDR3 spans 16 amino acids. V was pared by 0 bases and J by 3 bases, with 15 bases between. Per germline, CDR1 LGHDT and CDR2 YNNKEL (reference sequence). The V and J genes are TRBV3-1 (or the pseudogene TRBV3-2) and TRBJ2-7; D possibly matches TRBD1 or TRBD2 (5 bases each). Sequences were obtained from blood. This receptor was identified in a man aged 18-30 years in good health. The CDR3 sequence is CASSQEETGRDYEQYF. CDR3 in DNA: TGTGCCAGCAGCCAAGAAGAAACGGGGCGAGACTACGAGCAGTACTTC.